The rows below give T cell receptor beta chains drawn from one sample of a study of cytomegalovirus exposure and HLA in healthy donors. TCRdb's copy holds only in-frame clones and misses some; the assay was immunoSEQ multiplex PCR. There are about 130,000 clones in the sample; roughly 80% occur only once, and around 2% lies in the top ten. Material: PBMCs. Every receptor here comes from a man aged 30-40 years in good health and CMV-seronegative. CDR3s include the opening cysteine and the closing phenylalanine or tryptophan. The D gene is left open where the match is weak.

j_call d_call v_call cdr3_aa
TRBJ2-7 - TRBV2 CASRTDSYEQYF
TRBJ1-2 - TRBV28 CASSFPDKYGYTF
TRBJ2-2 TRBD1 TRBV5-1 CASSLVQGGTGELFF
TRBJ1-4 TRBD1 TRBV9 CASSVGQGGKEKLFF
TRBJ1-5 - TRBV7-2 CASSLVLGGQPQHF
TRBJ1-4 - TRBV7-6 CASSFGWGEAEKLFF
TRBJ2-3 - TRBV7-7 CASSPGGDTQYF
TRBJ2-6 TRBD2 TRBV5-1 CASSPGGDFYSGANVLTF
TRBJ2-7 TRBD2 TRBV5-6 CASSLTTSGSVRAYEQYF
TRBJ2-7 - TRBV6-5 CASSLTGYEQYF
TRBJ2-1 - TRBV5-1 CASSSGTLRSEQFF
TRBJ2-1 TRBD2 TRBV7-6 CASSLAGTSGIREQFF
TRBJ1-5 - TRBV10-3 CAISDRQAYGPQHF
TRBJ1-5 TRBD1 TRBV7-9 CASSLDYGQGGQPQHF
TRBJ2-1 - TRBV5-6 CASSLARTYNEQFF
TRBJ2-2 - TRBV5-1 CASSLISGPGELFF
TRBJ2-3 TRBD2 TRBV6-5 CASSYYGRVSDTQYF
TRBJ2-3 TRBD1 TRBV29-1 CSAKGTGGGDTQYF
TRBJ2-1 - TRBV28 CASRTTGGKYSDEQFF